This T cell receptor beta chain is drawn from a study of shared clonotypes between healthy human individuals. Naive CD45RA+ and memory CD45RA-negative subsets were split from CD4+ cells. Trimming removed 4 bases at V and 4 bases at J, with 9 bases between. CDR1 KGHSH and CDR2 LQKENI come from the germline V gene. The CDR3 is 13 amino acids. Several immunoSEQ 96-well plates shared each subset's DNA, each plate a replicate. Repertoires were generated with immunoSEQ multiplex PCR, while TCRdb's copy carries only in-frame clones and drops some. The table records some 2.4 million clones, roughly 93% of them present only once.

Input material: naive CD4+ T cells from PBMCs. Documented subset: CD45RA+ positively selected. The TCR sequence derives from a young man in good health. Some clones in this sample may be carry-over from other donors' samples. The chain has TRBV18 and TRBJ2-3, with D unresolved. The CDR3, as DNA: TGTGCCAGCTCACTCGACCCCCCAGATACGCAGTATTTT. It yields the protein CASSLDPPDTQYF.